The next 6 T cell receptor beta chains were all read from a single sample in a study of blood T cell repertoires in COVID-19 (dated by TCRdb to the early 2020s). The library relied on the immunoSEQ multiplex PCR assay. The table comes from immuneACCESS by way of TCRdb, which keeps in-frame sequences with V and J called. Part of the clones is missing from these tables; in studies checked, under half for an unresolved V gene and the rest for unknown reasons. Recorded for this sample are approximately 130,000 clones; approximately 84% of them occurred a single time. In total, the top ten clones hold around 19% of the sample. Sequencing was carried out using peripheral blood. The source of these receptors is a woman in her forties or fifties who had recovered from COVID-19.

This clone was detected once. This sequence joins TRBV24-1 and TRBJ2-3, with 7 nucleotides matching TRBD1. Germline CDR1 KGHDR, CDR2 SFDVKD. The length of the CDR3 is 15 residues. Germline trimming cut 3 bases from V and 1 base from J; bases unmatched to any gene: 3. The CDR3 protein is CATSDRGQGTDTQYF. CDR3 nucleotides: TGTGCCACCAGTGATAGGGGGCAAGGCACAGATACGCAGTATTTT.

On this clone: One end of the junction is discordant with germline, which a read error may explain. This chain uses TRBV12-3 or TRBV12-4 with TRBJ2-3; D is ambiguous. This CDR3 is built from 11 residues. The CDR3 bases are TGTGCCAGCAGTTTCGAGATAGCCCTGCATTTT. Protein product: CASSFEIALHF.

CDR3 amino acids: CASSGTQNNYGYTF. For the CDR3, the DNA is TGTGCCAGCAGCGGGACACAGAATAACTATGGCTACACCTTC. The J gene is TRBJ1-2, the V gene TRBV6-5; tentatively, D is TRBD1 (6 bases). Trimming removed 6 bases from V and 1 base from J, with 12 bases in between. This CDR3 is built from 14 residues. CDR1 MNHEY and CDR2 SVGAGI come from the germline V gene.

The rearrangement uses TRBV4-1 and TRBJ2-3; the match to TRBD2 covers 9 bases. V lost 2 bases to trimming and J lost 7 bases; unmatched junction nucleotides: 13. This CDR3 is built from 17 residues. Germline V gene lookup returns CDR1 MGHRA and CDR2 YSYEKL. The CDR3 sequence is CASSQTGLANSLNTQYF. CDR3 sequence (DNA): TGCGCCAGCAGCCAAACGGGACTAGCTAATTCCCTAAATACGCAGTATTTT.

The chain couples TRBV4-2 to TRBJ2-7; 11 nucleotides agree with TRBD2. The CDR3 covers 16 residues. V shed 4 bases, J shed 7 bases, and the junction held 12 bases outside the gene matches. Per the germline V gene, CDR1 is LGHNA and CDR2 is YNFKEQ. This chain's CDR3 is CASSPQGTSGVGEQYF. For the CDR3, the DNA is TGTGCCAGCAGCCCACAGGGGACTAGCGGTGTGGGTGAGCAGTACTTC.

The chain recombines TRBV5-1 with TRBJ2-1, with 8 bases lining up with TRBD2. This CDR3 contains 14 residues. Germline trimming cut 4 bases from V and 3 bases from J; bases unmatched to any gene: 3. Germline V gene data show CDR1 as SGHRS and CDR2 as YFSETQ. CDR3 region: CASSAGGNYNEQFF. The DNA for the CDR3 is TGCGCCAGCAGCGCGGGAGGCAACTACAATGAGCAGTTCTTC.